This T cell receptor (beta chain) is drawn from a study of human T cells and chemical hapten exposure. Individual cDNA molecules had unique molecular identifiers attached to them by the library. Original processing notes: Sample TCR counts, which ranged from roughly 23,224 to 750,000, had a median of around 96,000. TCRdb reprocessed the RACE reads with MiXCR, giving one entry per CDR3 protein. The V and J calls reflect TCRdb's pipeline rather than the authors' work. The table lists 340,000 or so distinct CDR3 sequences, approximately 6.9% of them singletons, with 7% to 10% in the top ten. CDR3 length: 14 residues. Germline CDR1 MDHEN, CDR2 SYDVKM. V gave up 6 bases and J gave up 2 bases; unmatched junction bases: 6. Time point specified: patch test 1, 2 weeks after DPC sensitization. Treatment defined: therapeutic diphenylcyclopropenone sensitization with weekly scalp DPC. At patch-test visits, sampling came before the patch test.

The sample holds many counts of this clonotype. This TCR was sampled from a woman aged 18-30 years with alopecia areata. Some clones in this sample may be carry-over from other donors' samples. The chain has TRBV28 and TRBJ2-7; 8 bases line up with TRBD1. Sequencing used whole blood, obtained in connection with sensitization to the hapten diphenylcyclopropenone (DPC). CDR3 amino acids: CASRPGQGTYEQYF. The CDR3 bases are TGTGCCAGCAGACCTGGACAGGGAACCTACGAGCAGTACTTC. Filled out from reference TRBV28 and TRBJ2-7, the complete variable domain reads DVKVTQSSRYLVKRTGEKVFLECVQDMDHENMFWYRQDPGLGLRLIYFSYDVKMKEKGDIPEGYSVSREKKERFSLILESASTNQTSMYLCASRPGQGTYEQYFGPGTRLTVT.